The 27 T cell receptor beta chains listed next were all sequenced from one sample in a study of T-cell reconstitution after alpha-beta-depleted transplantation in children. The TCRbeta library was prepared with unique molecular identifiers. TCRdb itself ran the PCR reads through MiXCR, one entry per CDR3 protein. The sample carries 500,000 or so distinct CDR3 sequences, about 30% recorded once. The sequences come from PBMCs from the stem cell graft donor, collected from the stem cell graft. These receptors came from a human donor who donated a stem cell graft to a child with aplastic anemia.

The V and J genes are TRBV18 and TRBJ1-2; D uncertain. The CDR3 runs to 15 residues. V lost 3 bases to trimming and J lost 3 bases, with 14 bases between them. Germline V gene sequence: CDR1 KGHSH, CDR2 LQKENI. The CDR3 region is CASSPVVGLDYGYTF. The DNA of the CDR3 is TGTGCCAGCTCACCCGTCGTCGGACTAGACTATGGCTACACCTTC.

There are a few counts of this clonotype. This chain uses TRBV7-9 with TRBJ1-2; 9 bases line up with TRBD1. The ends lost 4 bases at V and 3 bases at J; junction bases unmatched: 6. This CDR3 region has 15 residues. In germline, CDR1 is SEHNR, CDR2 FQNEAQ (reference sequence). The CDR3 here is CASSSLGQGHYGYTF. DNA of the CDR3: TGTGCCAGCAGCTCATTAGGACAGGGGCACTATGGCTACACCTTC.

This chain links TRBV20-1 with TRBJ2-7, with 9 bases matching TRBD2. The CDR3 length is 15 residues. Germline CDR1 DFQATT, CDR2 SNEGSKA (reference sequence). J lost 9 bases, V lost 0 bases, and 12 bases had no gene match. Here the CDR3 reads CSARDEGLAGSAQYF. CDR3 nucleotide sequence: TGCAGTGCTAGAGATGAGGGGCTAGCGGGATCCGCGCAGTACTTC.

This clonotype has a handful of counts. The CDR3 sequence is CATRPEEGRVDTEAFF. The CDR3 DNA follows: TGTGCCACTCGACCGGAGGAGGGGCGCGTGGACACTGAAGCTTTCTTT. This chain links TRBV15 with TRBJ1-1; tentatively, D is TRBD1 (5 bases). The CDR3 is made up of 16 amino acids. Trimming took 9 bases from V and 3 from J, leaving 23 bases between them. Germline CDR1 LNHNV, CDR2 YYDKDF (reference sequence).

The sample holds a few counts of this clonotype. The CDR3, as DNA: TGCAGTGCTAGAGATCTGGCTAGCGGGTCTAGCTCCTACAATGAGCAGTTCTTC. This sequence encodes CSARDLASGSSSYNEQFF. The gene calls are TRBV20-1 and TRBJ2-1; TRBD2 matches 8 bases. This CDR3 is built from 18 residues. Germline values: CDR1 DFQATT, CDR2 SNEGSKA (reference sequence). After removal of 0 bases from V and 0 bases from J, the junction contained 10 bases not matched to a gene.

The chain combines TRBV5-1 with TRBJ1-1, with D unresolved. Germline V gene data show CDR1 as SGHRS and CDR2 as YFSETQ. V lost 1 base to trimming and J lost 4 bases, with 11 bases between them. There are 14 residues in the CDR3. CDR3 amino acids: CASSLTIVGTEAFF. The CDR3 bases are TGCGCCAGCAGCTTGACGATAGTCGGCACTGAAGCTTTCTTT.

V and J are TRBV18 and TRBJ1-1, with TRBD1 matching over 7 bases. J was trimmed by 0 bases and V by 6 bases; bases with no gene match: 10. This CDR3 has 16 amino acids. The germline CDR1 and CDR2 sequences are KGHSH and LQKENI. CDR3 nucleotides: TGTGCCAGCTCGGAAGGACAGGTTTTCATGAACACTGAAGCTTTCTTT. Translated: CASSEGQVFMNTEAFF.

This clonotype has only one observation. V gene TRBV12-3 or TRBV12-4 combines with J gene TRBJ1-5, with no clear D. The CDR3 has 11 residues. The V gene lost 5 bases and the J gene lost 5 bases, with 4 bases spanning the gap. For the CDR3, the DNA is TGTGCCAGCAGTCGCTATCAGCCCCAGCATTTT. Its protein is CASSRYQPQHF.

The chain links TRBV12-3 or TRBV12-4 to TRBJ2-1; possibly TRBD1 for D (6 bases). The CDR3 length is 13 residues. The ends were cut back, 7 bases at V and 0 bases at J, with 7 bases in the middle. CDR3 in DNA: TGTGCCAGCATGGACAGCTCCTACAATGAGCAGTTCTTC. Its protein is CASMDSSYNEQFF.

The chain employs TRBV20-1 and TRBJ2-1; TRBD2 aligns across 12 bases. Germline CDR1 is DFQATT and CDR2 is SNEGSKA (reference sequence). This CDR3 contains 13 residues. CDR3 region: CSQTSGSVWEQFF. CDR3 DNA: TGCAGCCAGACTAGCGGGAGCGTCTGGGAGCAGTTCTTC.

In its sample, this clonotype was seen many times. The chain is built from TRBV30 and TRBJ2-2, with D perhaps matching TRBD2 (5 bases). V gave up 1 base and J gave up 3 bases, with 15 bases separating them. Per the germline V gene, CDR1 is GTSNPN and CDR2 is SVGIG (reference sequence). The CDR3 has 16 amino acids. CDR3: CAWSGRMERDTGELFF. In DNA, the CDR3 is TGTGCCTGGAGTGGGCGTATGGAGAGGGACACCGGGGAGCTGTTTTTT.

Many counts were recorded for this clonotype. CDR3 loop: CASSLDNTGELFF. As DNA, the CDR3 is TGTGCCAGCAGCCTAGATAACACCGGGGAGCTGTTTTTT. V is TRBV7-2 and J is TRBJ2-2; D uncertain. CDR3 length: 13 residues. Germline V gives CDR1 SGHTA, CDR2 FQGNSA. V lost 5 bases and J 2 bases, leaving 6 bases between the germline ends.

The chain couples TRBV20-1 to TRBJ2-5; D call uncertain. CDR3 length equals 15 residues. CDR1 and CDR2 (germline): DFQATT, SNEGSKA (reference sequence). CDR3 sequence (DNA): TGCAGCCAAACCCTTCAGCAGCACGGCCGGGAGACCCAGTACTTC. Translating gives CSQTLQQHGRETQYF.

This clonotype occurred a few times. This chain joins TRBV29-1 and TRBJ2-1; D perhaps matches TRBD1 (5 bases). The CDR3 has 13 residues. In germline, CDR1 is SQVTM, CDR2 ANQGSEA. Trimming shortened V by 7 bases and J by 7 bases, and 17 bases separated the two germline ends. The CDR3 bases are TGCAGCGGGACACAGGTTTCATGGAATGAGCAGTTCTTC. The encoded protein is CSGTQVSWNEQFF.

V usage is TRBV6-1 and J usage is TRBJ1-5; possible D gene TRBD1, 6 bases. V was clipped by 6 bases and J by 6 bases, with 21 bases between them. CDR1 and CDR2 from the germline V gene are MNHNS and SASEGT. The CDR3 is 16 amino acids. CDR3 DNA sequence: TGTGCCAGCAGCCCCGTAAGCTTTGGGGGGCCTCAGCCCCAGCATTTT. Protein sequence: CASSPVSFGGPQPQHF.

This sequence joins TRBV12-3 or TRBV12-4 and TRBJ1-5, with D hard to call. Between the trimmed V and J ends, which lost 8 bases and 9 bases, there was a span of 5 bases. CDR3 length equals 9 residues. The CDR3 DNA reads as TGTGCCAGCGGATCGCCCCAGCATTTT. Protein sequence: CASGSPQHF.

For the CDR3, the DNA is TGCGCCAGCAGCGCTGGGACTAGCGGGACCATGGGGACCCAGTACTTC. It yields the protein CASSAGTSGTMGTQYF. The rearrangement links TRBV5-1 to TRBJ2-5; 13 nucleotides align to TRBD2. CDR3 length: 16 amino acids. Germline trimming cut 4 bases from V and 7 bases from J; bases unmatched to any gene: 10. Germline V CDR1 and CDR2: SGHRS, YFSETQ.

The table lists this clonotype with a few counts. This chain joins TRBV12-3 or TRBV12-4 and TRBJ2-7, with D possibly called TRBD1 or TRBD2 (5 bases each). Trimming removed 6 bases from V and 5 bases from J, with 11 bases in between. The CDR3 has 12 amino acids. CDR3 loop: CASSRVGDEQYF. CDR3 bases: TGTGCCAGCAGCAGAGTGGGGGACGAGCAGTACTTC.

This clonotype showed up just a few times. This chain connects TRBV12-3 or TRBV12-4 to TRBJ2-3; no firm D call. The length of the CDR3 is 13 residues. Trimming left V 5 bases short and J 4 bases short, with 10 bases between. As DNA, the CDR3 is TGTGCCAGCAGTCTAATAGCAGCAGATACGCAGTATTTT. Translated, it gives CASSLIAADTQYF.

This clonotype was counted between two and nine times. This chain connects TRBV5-1 to TRBJ2-7; maybe TRBD1 (5 bases). This CDR3 has 16 residues. The germline CDR1 and CDR2 sequences are SGHRS and YFSETQ. V lost 4 bases and J 1 base, leaving 18 bases between the germline ends. CDR3 sequence: CASSQRDSQASYEQYF. The CDR3 bases are TGCGCCAGCAGCCAAAGAGACAGTCAGGCATCCTACGAGCAGTACTTC.

This clonotype was seen only a few times. DNA of the CDR3: TGTGCCAGTAGTCCAACAGGGTTAAGCAATCAGCCCCAGCATTTT. This codes for CASSPTGLSNQPQHF. The V and J genes are TRBV19 and TRBJ1-5; D possibly corresponds to TRBD1 (6 bases). In germline, CDR1 is LNHDA, CDR2 SQIVND (reference sequence). Trimming took off 5 bases at V and 1 base at J, with 12 bases between the two ends. The CDR3 contains 15 residues.

The rearrangement uses TRBV18 and TRBJ2-1, with D tentatively TRBD1 or TRBD2 (7 bases each). CDR1 is KGHSH, CDR2 LQKENI, per germline. The CDR3 has 16 residues. The V end was cut by 8 bases, the J end by 9 bases, with 26 bases between. In DNA, the CDR3 is TGTGCCAGCCCTCCGATCGGGACAGCGGGGCGGGGTGAGCAGTTCTTC. Translation: CASPPIGTAGRGEQFF.

This clonotype has more than one count but fewer than ten. This chain links TRBV6-1 with TRBJ1-6, with TRBD1 identical over 9 bases. The junction had 6 bases not matched to a gene; V was cut back by 7 bases and J by 5 bases. CDR3 length: 15 amino acids. The germline V gene encodes CDR1 MNHNS and CDR2 SASEGT. CDR3 sequence (DNA): TGTGCCAGCACTCTACAGGGGGCCAATAATTCACCCCTCCACTTT. It codes for CASTLQGANNSPLHF.

This clonotype was seen a few times. J is TRBJ2-3 and V is TRBV7-2; 12 nucleotides agree with TRBD2. CDR1 and CDR2 from the germline V gene are SGHTA and FQGNSA. The CDR3 contains 17 residues. V lost 5 bases, J lost 2 bases, and 8 bases stayed unmatched. As DNA, the CDR3 is TGTGCCAGCAGCGACCCGCGACTAGCGGGAGACACAGATACGCAGTATTTT. Translating gives CASSDPRLAGDTDTQYF.

V and J are TRBV7-9 and TRBJ1-1; D perhaps matches TRBD1 (5 bases). The length of the CDR3 is 15 residues. Germline V CDR1 and CDR2: SEHNR, FQNEAQ (reference sequence). V was cut by 8 bases and J by 1 base, with 17 bases left in between. The CDR3 sequence: CASAGGGTANTEAFF. In DNA, the CDR3 is TGTGCCAGCGCCGGGGGGGGGACGGCGAACACTGAAGCTTTCTTT.

The V gene is TRBV19, the J gene TRBJ1-5; 8 nucleotides match TRBD1. Per germline, CDR1 LNHDA and CDR2 SQIVND (reference sequence). V lost 10 bases and J lost 0; bases outside the gene matches: 5. CDR3 length: 14 residues. CDR3 loop: CATPGQVSNQPQHF. The DNA for the CDR3 is TGTGCCACCCCGGGACAGGTTAGCAATCAGCCCCAGCATTTT.

This chain uses TRBV21-1 with TRBJ1-1; the table's TRBD1 call for D was not verified on the DNA. TRBV21-1 is listed as a pseudogene. This CDR3 has 17 amino acids. CDR3 amino acids: CASNVGRCRGGNTEAFF. In DNA form, the CDR3 reads TGTGCCAGCAATGTAGGCAGGTGCCGGGGCGGGAACACTGAAGCTTTCTTT.